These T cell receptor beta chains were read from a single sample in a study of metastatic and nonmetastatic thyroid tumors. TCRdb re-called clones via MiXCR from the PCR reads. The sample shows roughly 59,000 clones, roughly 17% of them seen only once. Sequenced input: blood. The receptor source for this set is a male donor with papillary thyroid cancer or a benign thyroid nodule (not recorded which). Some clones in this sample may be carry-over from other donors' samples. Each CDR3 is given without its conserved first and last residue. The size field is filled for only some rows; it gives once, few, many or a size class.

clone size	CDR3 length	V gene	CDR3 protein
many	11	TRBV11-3	ASSRQGTDTQY
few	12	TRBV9	ASSPSGRKETQY
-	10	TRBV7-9	AIKSGRETQY
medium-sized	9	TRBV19	ASSMGNEQY
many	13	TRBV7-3	ASSSGTSGGETQY
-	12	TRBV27	ASKKSRDSYEQY
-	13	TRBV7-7	ASSLDGTGNETQY
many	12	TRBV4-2	ASSPGTANSPLH
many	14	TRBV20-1	SAIPRLAGGRGEQF
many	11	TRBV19	ASSIGPNTEAF
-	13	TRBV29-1	SVSTGTRPQETQY
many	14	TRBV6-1	ASSDQGGLTTGTQY
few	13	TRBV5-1	ASSLEQGYSYGYT
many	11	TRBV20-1	SARRGGGTEAF
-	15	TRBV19	ASIPRISGQPSYEQY
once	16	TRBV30	AWSAGLAGMAHTDTQY
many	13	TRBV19	ASSTMDGSNQPQH
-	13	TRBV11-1	ASSFGQRPVNEQF
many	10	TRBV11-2	ASSLSGTEAF
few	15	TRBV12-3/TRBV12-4	ASSLARGGAYTGELF
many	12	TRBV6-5	ASSYSTGGYEQY
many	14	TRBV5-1	ASSGGTAVYNSPLH
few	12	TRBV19	ASSVLAGADTQY
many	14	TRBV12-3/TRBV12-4	ASSIPTEKNTDTQY
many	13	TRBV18	ASSPGTGVADTQY
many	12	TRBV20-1	SAWDSYSNQPQH
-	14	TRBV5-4	SSSPQAVFGNSPLH
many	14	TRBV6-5	ASSYTSTGNSYEQY
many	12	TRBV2	ASTFGGGPYGYT
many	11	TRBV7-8	ASSLGQWGELF
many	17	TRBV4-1	ASSQDGTGYQTFNQPQH
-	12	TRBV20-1	SAREGVRSEGYT
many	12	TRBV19	ASSNGSSYNEQF
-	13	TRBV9	ASSGLSGPRETQY
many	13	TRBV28	ASSITGPRDNEQF
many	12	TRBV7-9	ASSRDFSNQPQH
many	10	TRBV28	ASSLSAYGYT
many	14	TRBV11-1	ASSPTGTGSNQPQH
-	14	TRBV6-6	AISYSGDPLGYGYT
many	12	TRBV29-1	SVGQGVGTGELF
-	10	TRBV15	ATRGNQETQY
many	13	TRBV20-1	SAGSPGVLTDTQY
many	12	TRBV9	ASGGGRNTDTQY
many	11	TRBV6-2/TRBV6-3	ASSYGSNQPQH
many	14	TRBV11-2	ASSPVRGRRTGELF
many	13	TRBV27	ASSLGVSNTGELF
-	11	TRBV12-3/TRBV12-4	ARSSQGKTEAF
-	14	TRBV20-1	SATWRMTSVLYEQY
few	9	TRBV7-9	ASSLVQVSV
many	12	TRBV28	ASSLGRIQETQY
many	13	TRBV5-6	ASSTTALRGDTQY
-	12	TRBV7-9	ASIHDRAGLPQH
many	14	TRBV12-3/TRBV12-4	ASSLVTETSTDTQY
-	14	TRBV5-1	ASSFPTSGSTDTQY
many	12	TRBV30	AWADRVNGNTIY
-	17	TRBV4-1	ASSQGLRGHGVSNYGYT